This T cell receptor (beta chain) was obtained from a study of early T cells in non-severe SARS-CoV-2 infection. Study context: Sequenced material consisted of bulk RNA (from unsorted whole blood), and chains were unpaired. Broader study findings: Matches to VDJdb favored anti-spike CD8 responses and missed private and CD4 specificities.

Each single cDNA molecule received a unique molecular identifier. TCRdb re-called the 5' RACE reads through MiXCR, storing one row per CDR3 protein. The repertoire includes approximately 77,000 distinct CDR3 sequences, approximately 12% of them detected once, and roughly 3.6% sits in the top ten. This clonotype was seen a handful of times. What it binds is not known. This CDR3 is built from 13 residues. V trimming: 6 bases; J trimming: 6 bases; junction bases outside the gene matches: 4. Germline loops: CDR1 MNHEY, CDR2 SMNVEV (reference sequence). The sequencing sample was made of whole blood. The receptor comes from an adult who was a healthcare worker with PCR-confirmed SARS-CoV-2 infection or an uninfected control (not recorded which). The rearrangement uses TRBV27 and TRBJ1-2, with 10 bases matching TRBD1. The CDR3 region has the DNA TGTGCCAGCAGCCCTGGGACAGGGGATGGCTACACCTTC. This gives the protein CASSPGTGDGYTF.